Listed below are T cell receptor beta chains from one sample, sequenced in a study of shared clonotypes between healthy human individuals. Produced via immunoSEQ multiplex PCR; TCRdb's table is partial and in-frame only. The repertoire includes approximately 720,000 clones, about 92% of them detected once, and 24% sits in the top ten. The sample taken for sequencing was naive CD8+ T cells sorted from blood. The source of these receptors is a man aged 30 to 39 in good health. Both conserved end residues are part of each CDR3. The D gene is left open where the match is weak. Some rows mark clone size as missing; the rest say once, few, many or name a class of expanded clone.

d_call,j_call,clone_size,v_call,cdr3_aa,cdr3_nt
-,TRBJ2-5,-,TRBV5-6,CASSLVASTKTQYF,TGTGCCAGCAGCTTGGTTGCTAGTACAAAGACCCAGTACTTC
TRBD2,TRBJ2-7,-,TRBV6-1,CASSAGGRDEQYF,TGTGCCAGCAGTGCGGGAGGGAGGGACGAGCAGTACTTC
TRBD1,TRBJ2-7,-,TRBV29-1,CSVELRDRGGYEQYF,TGCAGCGTTGAATTGCGGGACAGGGGGGGCTACGAGCAGTACTTC
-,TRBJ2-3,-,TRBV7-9,CASSLVDWAYTDTQYF,TGTGCCAGCAGCTTAGTGGATTGGGCCTACACAGATACGCAGTATTTT
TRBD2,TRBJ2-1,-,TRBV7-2,CASSSHSGSSYNEQFF,TGTGCCAGCAGCTCCCATAGCGGGAGCTCCTACAATGAGCAGTTCTTC
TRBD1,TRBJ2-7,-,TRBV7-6,CASSLDRTGDYEQYF,TGTGCCAGCAGCTTAGACCGGACAGGGGACTACGAGCAGTACTTC
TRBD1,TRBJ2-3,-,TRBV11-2,CASSPGQVVGTDTQYF,TGTGCCAGCAGCCCCGGACAGGTGGTTGGCACAGATACGCAGTATTTT
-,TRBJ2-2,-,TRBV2,CASPDVTGELFF,TGTGCCAGCCCCGACGTGACCGGGGAGCTGTTTTTT
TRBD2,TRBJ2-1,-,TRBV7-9,CASSPATSGFFVNEQFF,TGTGCCAGCAGCCCTGCTACTAGCGGGTTTTTTGTCAATGAGCAGTTCTTC
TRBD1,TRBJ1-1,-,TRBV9,CASSPGTVLTEAFF,TGTGCCAGCAGCCCGGGGACAGTATTAACTGAAGCTTTCTTT
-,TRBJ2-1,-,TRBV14,CASSQDRVGVDNEQFF,TGTGCCAGCAGCCAAGATAGAGTAGGAGTCGACAATGAGCAGTTCTTC
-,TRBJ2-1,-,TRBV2,CASWGQSDEQFF,TGTGCCAGCTGGGGACAATCGGATGAGCAGTTCTTC
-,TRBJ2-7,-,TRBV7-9,CASTQTVTYEQYF,TGTGCCAGCACCCAAACAGTTACCTACGAGCAGTACTTC
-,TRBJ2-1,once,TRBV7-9,CASSSLVARMHYNEQFF,TGTGCCAGCAGCTCATTAGTGGCCAGAATGCACTACAATGAGCAGTTCTTC
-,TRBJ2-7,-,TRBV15,CATSRENSPYEQYF,TGTGCCACCAGCAGAGAAAACAGCCCCTACGAGCAGTACTTC
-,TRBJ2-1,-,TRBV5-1,CASSLGDFSPHNEQFF,TGCGCCAGCAGCTTGGGGGACTTTTCTCCCCACAATGAGCAGTTCTTC
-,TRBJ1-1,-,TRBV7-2,CASSLAGGAEAFF,TGTGCCAGCAGCTTAGCAGGGGGAGCTGAAGCTTTCTTT
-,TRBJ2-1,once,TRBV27,CASSPLDYYNEQFF,TGTGCCAGCAGTCCCCTGGACTATTACAATGAGCAGTTCTTC
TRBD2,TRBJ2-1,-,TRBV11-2,CASSAQAGAGGTNNEQFF,TGTGCCAGCAGCGCCCAGGCTGGAGCGGGAGGTACTAACAATGAGCAGTTCTTC
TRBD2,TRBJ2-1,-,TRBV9,CASGPSGSPDEQFF,TGTGCCAGCGGGCCTAGCGGGAGTCCGGATGAGCAGTTCTTC
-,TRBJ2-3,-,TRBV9,CASSVLGRRPDTQYF,TGTGCCAGCAGCGTACTCGGGCGCCGGCCGGATACGCAGTATTTT
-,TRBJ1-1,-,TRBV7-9,CASSLGREAFF,TGTGCCAGCAGCTTAGGGAGGGAAGCTTTCTTT
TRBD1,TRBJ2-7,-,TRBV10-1,CASSRDRGSYEQYF,TGCGCCAGCAGCCGGGACAGGGGGTCCTACGAGCAGTACTTC
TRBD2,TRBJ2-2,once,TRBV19,CASSGFGRGTGELFF,TGTGCCAGTAGTGGATTCGGGAGGGGAACCGGGGAGCTGTTTTTT
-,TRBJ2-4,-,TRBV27,CASRPELWQGAKNIQYF,TGTGCCAGCAGACCTGAACTTTGGCAGGGGGCCAAAAACATTCAGTACTTC
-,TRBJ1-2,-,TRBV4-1,CASSQEEFNFAGYTF,TGCGCCAGCAGCCAAGAAGAATTTAATTTTGCTGGCTACACCTTC
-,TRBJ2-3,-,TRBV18,CASSPDIADTYTDTQYF,TGTGCCAGCTCACCAGATATAGCGGATACTTACACAGATACGCAGTATTTT
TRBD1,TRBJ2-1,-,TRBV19,CATPGQGVDEQFF,TGTGCCACCCCGGGACAGGGGGTCGATGAGCAGTTCTTC
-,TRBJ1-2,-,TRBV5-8,CASSSPHSDYGYTF,TGTGCCAGCAGCTCGCCGCATAGCGACTATGGCTACACCTTC
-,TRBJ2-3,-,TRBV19,CASSPLESTDTQYF,TGTGCCAGTAGTCCACTAGAGTCCACAGATACGCAGTATTTT
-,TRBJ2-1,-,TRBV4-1,CASSQDRGRTNNNEQFF,TGCGCCAGCAGCCAAGATAGGGGTCGGACCAATAACAATGAGCAGTTCTTC
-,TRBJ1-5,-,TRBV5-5,CASSWNPGSSNQPQHF,TGTGCCAGCAGCTGGAACCCTGGTTCTAGCAATCAGCCCCAGCATTTT
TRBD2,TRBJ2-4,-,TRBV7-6,CASSLTSGDVAKNIQYF,TGTGCCAGCAGCTTAACTAGCGGGGATGTAGCCAAAAACATTCAGTACTTC
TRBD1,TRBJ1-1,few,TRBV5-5,CAVGTANTEAFF,TGTGCCGTCGGGACAGCCAACACTGAAGCTTTCTTT
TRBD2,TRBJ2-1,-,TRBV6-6,CASSYSGSGRNEQFF,TGTGCCAGCAGTTACTCGGGTAGCGGGAGGAATGAGCAGTTCTTC
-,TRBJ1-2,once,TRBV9,CASSGEGGNYGYTF,TGTGCCAGCAGCGGCGAAGGGGGTAACTATGGCTACACCTTC
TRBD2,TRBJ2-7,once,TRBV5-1,CASSLGLAGGYEQYF,TGCGCCAGCAGCTTGGGCCTAGCGGGAGGCTACGAGCAGTACTTC
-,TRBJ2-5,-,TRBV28,CASSSNTGTLVVETQYF,TGTGCCAGCAGTTCGAATACCGGGACACTCGTGGTCGAGACCCAGTACTTC
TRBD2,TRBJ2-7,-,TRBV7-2,CASSPAGAGDSYEQYF,TGTGCCAGCAGCCCCGCCGGCGCGGGAGACTCCTACGAGCAGTACTTC
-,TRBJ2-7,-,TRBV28,CASGDGITYEQYF,TGTGCCAGCGGCGACGGGATTACCTACGAGCAGTACTTC
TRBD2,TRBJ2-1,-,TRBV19,CASSILAADEQFF,TGTGCCAGTAGTATCCTAGCGGCTGATGAGCAGTTCTTC
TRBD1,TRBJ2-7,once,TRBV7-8,CASSLDRGFYEQYF,TGTGCCAGCAGCCTAGACAGGGGTTTCTACGAGCAGTACTTC
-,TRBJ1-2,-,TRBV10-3,CAISEKGPYGYTF,TGTGCCATCAGTGAAAAGGGCCCCTATGGCTACACCTTC
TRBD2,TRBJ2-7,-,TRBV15,CATSRVVAGGYEQYF,TGTGCCACCAGCAGAGTGGTAGCGGGAGGCTACGAGCAGTACTTC
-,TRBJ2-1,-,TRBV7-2,CASSLVAGPSSYNEQFF,TGTGCCAGCAGCTTAGTGGCAGGACCCAGCTCCTACAATGAGCAGTTCTTC
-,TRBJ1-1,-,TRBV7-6,CASSLNLQGPEAFF,TGTGCCAGCAGCCTGAACCTACAGGGCCCTGAAGCTTTCTTT